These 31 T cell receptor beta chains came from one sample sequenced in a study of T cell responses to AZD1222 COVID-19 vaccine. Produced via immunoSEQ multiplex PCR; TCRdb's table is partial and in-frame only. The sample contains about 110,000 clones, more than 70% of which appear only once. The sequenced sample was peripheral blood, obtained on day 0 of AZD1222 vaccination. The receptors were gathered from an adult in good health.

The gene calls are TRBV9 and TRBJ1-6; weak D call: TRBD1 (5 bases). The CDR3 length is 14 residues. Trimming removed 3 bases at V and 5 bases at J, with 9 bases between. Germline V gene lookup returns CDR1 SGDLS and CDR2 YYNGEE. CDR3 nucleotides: TGTGCCAGCAGCGAGACAGCGGATAATTCACCCCTCCACTTT. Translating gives CASSETADNSPLHF.

Written as DNA, the CDR3 is TGTGCCAGTAGCACCGGGCCCAAAGGTCTCGGGGAGCAGTACGTC. Its protein product is CASSTGPKGLGEQYV. The V and J genes are TRBV19 and TRBJ2-7, with unresolved D. CDR1 is LNHDA, CDR2 SQIVND, per germline (reference sequence). Trimming pared 6 bases from V and 7 bases from J, leaving 22 bases between. The CDR3 is 15 amino acids.

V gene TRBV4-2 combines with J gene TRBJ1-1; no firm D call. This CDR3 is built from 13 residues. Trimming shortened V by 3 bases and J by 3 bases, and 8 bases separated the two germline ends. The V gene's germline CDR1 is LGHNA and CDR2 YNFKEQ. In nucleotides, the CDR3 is TGTGCCAGCAGCCAGCCGACGTACACTGAAGCTTTCTTT. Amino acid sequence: CASSQPTYTEAFF.

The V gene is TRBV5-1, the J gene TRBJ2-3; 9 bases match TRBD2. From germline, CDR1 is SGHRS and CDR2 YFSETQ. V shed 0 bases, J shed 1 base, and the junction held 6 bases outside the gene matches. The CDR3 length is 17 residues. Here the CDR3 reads CASSLDAGGRGTDTQYF. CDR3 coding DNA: TGCGCCAGCAGCTTGGATGCGGGCGGGAGGGGCACAGATACGCAGTATTTT.

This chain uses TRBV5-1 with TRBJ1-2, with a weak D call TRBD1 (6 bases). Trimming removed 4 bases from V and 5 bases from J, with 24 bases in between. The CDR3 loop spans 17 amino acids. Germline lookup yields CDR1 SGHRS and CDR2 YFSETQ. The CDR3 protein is CASSRTTSGQKLYGYTF. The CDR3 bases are TGCGCCAGCAGCCGGACCACCTCTGGACAGAAGCTATATGGCTACACCTTC.

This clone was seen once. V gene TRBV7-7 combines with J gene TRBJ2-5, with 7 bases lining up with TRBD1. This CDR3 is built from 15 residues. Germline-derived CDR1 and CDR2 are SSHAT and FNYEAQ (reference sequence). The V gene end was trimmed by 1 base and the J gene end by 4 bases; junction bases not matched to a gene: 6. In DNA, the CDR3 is TGTGCCAGCAGCTTAGGGACCTACAGGGGAGAGACCCAGTACTTC. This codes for CASSLGTYRGETQYF.

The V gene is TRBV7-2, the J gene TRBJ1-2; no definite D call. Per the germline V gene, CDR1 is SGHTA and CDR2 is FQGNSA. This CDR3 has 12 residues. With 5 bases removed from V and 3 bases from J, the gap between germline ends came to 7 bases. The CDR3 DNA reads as TGTGCCAGCAGCGAAATAGACTATGGCTACACCTTC. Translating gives CASSEIDYGYTF.

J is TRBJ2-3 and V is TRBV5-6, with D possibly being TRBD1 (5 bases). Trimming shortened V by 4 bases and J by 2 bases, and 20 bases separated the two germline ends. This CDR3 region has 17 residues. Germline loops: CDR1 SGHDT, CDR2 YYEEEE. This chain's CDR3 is CASSPLTTVGNTDTQYF. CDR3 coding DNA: TGTGCCAGCAGCCCGCTCACGACAGTCGGTAACACAGATACGCAGTATTTT.

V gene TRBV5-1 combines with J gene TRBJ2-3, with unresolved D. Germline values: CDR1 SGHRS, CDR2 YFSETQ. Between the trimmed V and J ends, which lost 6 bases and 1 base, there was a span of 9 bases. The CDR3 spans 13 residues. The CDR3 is CASNPHGTDTQYF. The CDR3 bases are TGCGCCAGCAACCCCCATGGCACAGATACGCAGTATTTT.

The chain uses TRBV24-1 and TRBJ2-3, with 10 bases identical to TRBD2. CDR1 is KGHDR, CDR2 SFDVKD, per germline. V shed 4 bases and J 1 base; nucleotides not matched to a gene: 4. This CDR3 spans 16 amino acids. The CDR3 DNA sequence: TGTGCCACCAGTGAGCCCCTAGCGGGAGGCACAGATACGCAGTATTTT. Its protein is CATSEPLAGGTDTQYF.

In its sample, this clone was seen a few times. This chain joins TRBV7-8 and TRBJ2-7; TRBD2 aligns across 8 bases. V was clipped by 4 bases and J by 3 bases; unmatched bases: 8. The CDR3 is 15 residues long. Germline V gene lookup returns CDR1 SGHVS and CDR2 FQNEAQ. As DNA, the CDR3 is TGTGCCAGCAGCTCCCCGGGGGGGGCCTTCTACGAGCAGTACTTC. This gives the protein CASSSPGGAFYEQYF.

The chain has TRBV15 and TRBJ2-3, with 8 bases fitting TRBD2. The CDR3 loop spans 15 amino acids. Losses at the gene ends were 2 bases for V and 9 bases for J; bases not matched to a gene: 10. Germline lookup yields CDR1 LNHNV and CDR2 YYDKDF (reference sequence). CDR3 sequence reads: CATSRRSGEVDTQYF. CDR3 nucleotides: TGTGCCACCAGCAGACGTAGCGGGGAGGTAGACACGCAGTATTTT.

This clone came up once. The CDR3: CARNRATNEKLFF. CDR3 coding DNA: TGTGCCAGGAATAGAGCAACTAATGAAAAACTGTTTTTT. This rearrangement joins TRBV28 to TRBJ1-4; D uncertain. Looked up from germline, CDR1 is MDHEN and CDR2 is SYDVKM. V was shortened by 9 bases and J by 0 bases, with 8 bases between the two germline ends. There are 13 residues in the CDR3.

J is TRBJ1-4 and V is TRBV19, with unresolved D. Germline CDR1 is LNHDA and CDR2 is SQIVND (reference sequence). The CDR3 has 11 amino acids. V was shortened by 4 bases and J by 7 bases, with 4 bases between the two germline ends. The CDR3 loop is CASSTGEKLFF. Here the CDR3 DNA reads TGTGCCAGTAGTACAGGTGAAAAACTGTTTTTT.

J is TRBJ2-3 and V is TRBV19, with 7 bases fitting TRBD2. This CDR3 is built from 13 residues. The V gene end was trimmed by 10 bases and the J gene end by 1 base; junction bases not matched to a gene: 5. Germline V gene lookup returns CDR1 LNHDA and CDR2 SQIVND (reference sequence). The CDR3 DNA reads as TGTGCCATAGGGCTAGCGGGCACAGATACGCAGTATTTT. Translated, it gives CAIGLAGTDTQYF.

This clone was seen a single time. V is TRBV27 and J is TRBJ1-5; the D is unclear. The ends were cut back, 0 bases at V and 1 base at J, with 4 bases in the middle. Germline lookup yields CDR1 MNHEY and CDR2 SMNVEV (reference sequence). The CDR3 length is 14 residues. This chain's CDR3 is CASSLSGSNQPQHF. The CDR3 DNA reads TGTGCCAGCAGTTTATCAGGGAGCAATCAGCCCCAGCATTTT.

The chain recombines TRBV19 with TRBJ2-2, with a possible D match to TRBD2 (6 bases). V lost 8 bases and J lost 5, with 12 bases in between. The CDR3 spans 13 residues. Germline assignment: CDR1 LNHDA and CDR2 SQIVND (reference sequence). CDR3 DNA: TGTGCCAGTTCGACTCGGGGGACCGGGGAGCTGTTTTTT. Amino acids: CASSTRGTGELFF. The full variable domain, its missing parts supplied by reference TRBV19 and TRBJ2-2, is DGGITQSPKYLFRKEGQNVTLSCEQNLNHDAMYWYRQDPGQGLRLIYYSQIVNDFQKGDIAEGYSVSREKKESFPLTVTSAQKNPTAFYLCASSTRGTGELFFGEGSRLTVL.

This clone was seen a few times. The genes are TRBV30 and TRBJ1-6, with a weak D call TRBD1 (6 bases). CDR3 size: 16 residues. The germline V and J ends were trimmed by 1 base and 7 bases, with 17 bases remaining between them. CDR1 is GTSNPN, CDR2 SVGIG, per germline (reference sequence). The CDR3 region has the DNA TGTGCCTGGAGTGGCGCACGGACAGCGAGGAATTCACCCCTCCACTTT. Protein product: CAWSGARTARNSPLHF. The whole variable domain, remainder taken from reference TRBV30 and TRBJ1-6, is SQTIHQWPATLVQPVGSPLSLECTVEGTSNPNLYWYRQAAGRGLQLLFYSVGIGQISSEVPQNLSASRPQDRQFILSSKKLLLSDSGFYLCAWSGARTARNSPLHFGNGTRLTVT.

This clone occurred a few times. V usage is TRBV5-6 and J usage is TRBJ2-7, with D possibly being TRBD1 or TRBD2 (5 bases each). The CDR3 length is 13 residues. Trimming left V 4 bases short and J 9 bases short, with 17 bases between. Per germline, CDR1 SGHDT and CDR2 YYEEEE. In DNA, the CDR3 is TGTGCCAGCAGCCGGACTGTAGGGGTTGGGCAGTACTTC. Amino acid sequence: CASSRTVGVGQYF.

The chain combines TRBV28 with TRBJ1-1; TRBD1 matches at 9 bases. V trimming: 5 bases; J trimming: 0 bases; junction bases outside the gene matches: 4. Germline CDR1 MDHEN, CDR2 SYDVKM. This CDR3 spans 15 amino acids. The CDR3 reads CASSLRDRVNTEAFF. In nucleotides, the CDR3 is TGTGCCAGCAGTCTGCGGGACAGGGTGAACACTGAAGCTTTCTTT.

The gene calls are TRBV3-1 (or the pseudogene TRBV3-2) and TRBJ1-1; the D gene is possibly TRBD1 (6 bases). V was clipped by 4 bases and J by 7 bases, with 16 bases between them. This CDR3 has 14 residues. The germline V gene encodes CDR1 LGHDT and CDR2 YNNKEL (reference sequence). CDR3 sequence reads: CASSPYRTVNEAFF. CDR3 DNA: TGTGCCAGCAGCCCATATCGGACAGTGAATGAAGCTTTCTTT.

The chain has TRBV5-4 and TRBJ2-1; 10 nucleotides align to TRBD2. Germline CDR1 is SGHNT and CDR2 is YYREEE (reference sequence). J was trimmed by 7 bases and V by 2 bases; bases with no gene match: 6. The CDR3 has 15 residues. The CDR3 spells CASSLERGGLNEQFF. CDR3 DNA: TGTGCCAGCAGCTTAGAGCGGGGGGGCTTGAATGAGCAGTTCTTC.

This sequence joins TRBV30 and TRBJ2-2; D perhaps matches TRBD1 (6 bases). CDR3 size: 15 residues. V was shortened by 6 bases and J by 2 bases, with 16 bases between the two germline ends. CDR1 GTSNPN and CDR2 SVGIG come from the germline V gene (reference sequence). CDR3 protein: CACLTGTSNTGELFF. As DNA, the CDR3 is TGTGCCTGCCTAACCGGGACATCCAACACCGGGGAGCTGTTTTTT.

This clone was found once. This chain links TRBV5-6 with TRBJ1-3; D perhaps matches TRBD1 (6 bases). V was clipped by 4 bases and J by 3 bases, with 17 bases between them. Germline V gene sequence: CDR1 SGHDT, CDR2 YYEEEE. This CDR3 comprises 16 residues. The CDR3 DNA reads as TGTGCCAGCAGCGGCCTAGGGGGGAATCGTGGAAACACCATATATTTT. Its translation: CASSGLGGNRGNTIYF.

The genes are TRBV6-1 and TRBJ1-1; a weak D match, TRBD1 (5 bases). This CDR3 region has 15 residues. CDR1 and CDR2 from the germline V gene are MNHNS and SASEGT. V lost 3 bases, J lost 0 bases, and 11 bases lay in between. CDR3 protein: CASSDRAGLNTEAFF. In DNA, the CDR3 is TGTGCCAGCAGTGACAGGGCGGGTTTGAACACTGAAGCTTTCTTT.

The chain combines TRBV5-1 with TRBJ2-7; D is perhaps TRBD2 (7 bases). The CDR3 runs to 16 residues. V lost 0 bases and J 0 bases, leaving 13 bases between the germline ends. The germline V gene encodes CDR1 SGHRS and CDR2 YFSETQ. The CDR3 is CASSLGGGGGSYEQYF. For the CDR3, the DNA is TGCGCCAGCAGCTTGGGCGGGGGAGGGGGCTCCTACGAGCAGTACTTC.

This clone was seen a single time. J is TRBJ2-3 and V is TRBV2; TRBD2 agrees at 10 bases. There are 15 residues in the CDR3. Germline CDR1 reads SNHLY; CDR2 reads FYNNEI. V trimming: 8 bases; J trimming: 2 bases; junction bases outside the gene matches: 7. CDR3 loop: CASGGTSGATDTQYF. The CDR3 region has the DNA TGTGCCAGCGGGGGAACTAGCGGGGCCACAGATACGCAGTATTTT. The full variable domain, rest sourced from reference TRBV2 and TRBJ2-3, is EPEVTQTPSHQVTQMGQEVILRCVPISNHLYFYWYRQILGQKVEFLVSFYNNEISEKSEIFDDQFSVERPDGSNFTLKIRSTKLEDSAMYFCASGGTSGATDTQYFGPGTRLTVL.

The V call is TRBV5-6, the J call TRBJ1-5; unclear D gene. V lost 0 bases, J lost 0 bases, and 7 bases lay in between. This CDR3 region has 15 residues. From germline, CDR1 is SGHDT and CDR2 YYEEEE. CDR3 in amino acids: CASSLGGISNQPQHF. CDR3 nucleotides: TGTGCCAGCAGCTTGGGGGGAATTAGCAATCAGCCCCAGCATTTT.

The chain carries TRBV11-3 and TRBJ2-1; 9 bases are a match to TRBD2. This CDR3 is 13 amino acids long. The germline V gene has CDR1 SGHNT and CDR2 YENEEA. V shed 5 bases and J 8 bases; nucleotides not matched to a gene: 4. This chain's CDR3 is CASSPGTSYEQFF. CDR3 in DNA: TGTGCCAGCAGCCCTGGGACTAGCTATGAGCAGTTCTTC. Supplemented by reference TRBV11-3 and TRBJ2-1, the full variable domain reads EAGVVQSPRYKIIEKKQPVAFWCNPISGHNTLYWYLQNLGQGPELLIRYENEEAVDDSQLPKDRFSAERLKGVDSTLKIQPAELGDSAVYLCASSPGTSYEQFFGPGTRLTVL.

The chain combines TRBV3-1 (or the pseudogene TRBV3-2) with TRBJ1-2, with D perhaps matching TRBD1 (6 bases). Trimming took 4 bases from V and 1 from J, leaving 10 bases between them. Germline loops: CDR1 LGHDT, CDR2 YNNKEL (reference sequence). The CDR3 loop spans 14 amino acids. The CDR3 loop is CASSLTGFNYGYTF. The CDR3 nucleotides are TGTGCCAGCAGCCTGACAGGTTTTAACTATGGCTACACCTTC.

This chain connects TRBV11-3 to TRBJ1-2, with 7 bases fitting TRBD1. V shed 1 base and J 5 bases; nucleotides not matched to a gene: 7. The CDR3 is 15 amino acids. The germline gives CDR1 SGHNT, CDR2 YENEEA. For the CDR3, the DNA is TGTGCCAGCAGCTTAGGGGGACAGTGGCAATATGGCTACACCTTC. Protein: CASSLGGQWQYGYTF.